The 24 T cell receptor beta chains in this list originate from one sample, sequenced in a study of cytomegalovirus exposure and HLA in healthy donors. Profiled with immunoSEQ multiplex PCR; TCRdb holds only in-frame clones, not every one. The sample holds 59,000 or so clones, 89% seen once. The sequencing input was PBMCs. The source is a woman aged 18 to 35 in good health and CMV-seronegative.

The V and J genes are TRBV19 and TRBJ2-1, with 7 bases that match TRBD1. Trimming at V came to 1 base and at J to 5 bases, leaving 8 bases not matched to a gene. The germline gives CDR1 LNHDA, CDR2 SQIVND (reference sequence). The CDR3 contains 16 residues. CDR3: CASSIVRGRRNNEQFF. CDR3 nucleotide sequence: TGTGCCAGTAGTATAGTGAGGGGGCGGCGAAACAATGAGCAGTTCTTC.

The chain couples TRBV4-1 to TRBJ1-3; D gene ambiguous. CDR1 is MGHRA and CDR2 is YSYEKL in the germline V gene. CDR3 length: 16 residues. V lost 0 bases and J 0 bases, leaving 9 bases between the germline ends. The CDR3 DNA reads TGCGCCAGCAGCCAAGACCCCGCGGTCTCTGGAAACACCATATATTTT. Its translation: CASSQDPAVSGNTIYF.

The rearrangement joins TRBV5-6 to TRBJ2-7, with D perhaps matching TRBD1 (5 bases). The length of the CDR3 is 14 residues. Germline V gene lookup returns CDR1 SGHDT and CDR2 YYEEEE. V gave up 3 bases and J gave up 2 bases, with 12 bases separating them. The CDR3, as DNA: TGTGCCAGCAGCTCCTGGACATTGACCTACGAGCAGTACTTC. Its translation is CASSSWTLTYEQYF.

The CDR3 loop reads CASSFLAEYNEQFF. CDR3 in DNA: TGTGCCAGCAGCTTTCTAGCGGAATACAATGAGCAGTTCTTC. The chain employs TRBV7-9 and TRBJ2-1; TRBD2 matches at 7 bases. The trim removed 3 bases at V and 4 bases at J, leaving 3 bases unmatched. Per the germline V gene, CDR1 is SEHNR and CDR2 is FQNEAQ (reference sequence). The CDR3 has 14 residues.

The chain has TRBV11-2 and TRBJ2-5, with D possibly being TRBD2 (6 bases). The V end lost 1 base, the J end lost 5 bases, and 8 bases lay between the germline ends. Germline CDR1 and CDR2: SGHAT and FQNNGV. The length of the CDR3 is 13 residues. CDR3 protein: CASSLGGGETQYF. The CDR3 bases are TGTGCCAGCAGCTTAGGTGGAGGGGAGACCCAGTACTTC.

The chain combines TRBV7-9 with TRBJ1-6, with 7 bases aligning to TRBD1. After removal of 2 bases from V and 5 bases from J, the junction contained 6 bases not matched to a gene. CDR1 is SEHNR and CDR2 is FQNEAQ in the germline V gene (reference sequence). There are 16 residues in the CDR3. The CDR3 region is CASSLRGQADNSPLHF. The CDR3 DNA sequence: TGTGCCAGCAGCTTAAGGGGGCAGGCCGATAATTCACCCCTCCACTTT.

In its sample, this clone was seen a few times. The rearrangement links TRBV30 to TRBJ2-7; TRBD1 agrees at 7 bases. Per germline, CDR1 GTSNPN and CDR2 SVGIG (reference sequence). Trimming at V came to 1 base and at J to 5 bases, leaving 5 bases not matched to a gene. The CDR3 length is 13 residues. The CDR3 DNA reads TGTGCCTGGAGTGGACAGGGAAACCACGAGCAGTACTTC. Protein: CAWSGQGNHEQYF.

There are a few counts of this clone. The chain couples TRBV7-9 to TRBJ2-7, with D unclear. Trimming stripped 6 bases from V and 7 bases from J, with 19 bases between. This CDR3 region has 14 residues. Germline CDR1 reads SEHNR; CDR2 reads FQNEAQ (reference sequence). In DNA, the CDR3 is TGTGCCAGCAGGTCCGGTCCAGCAGGCACTGAGCAGTACTTC. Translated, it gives CASRSGPAGTEQYF.

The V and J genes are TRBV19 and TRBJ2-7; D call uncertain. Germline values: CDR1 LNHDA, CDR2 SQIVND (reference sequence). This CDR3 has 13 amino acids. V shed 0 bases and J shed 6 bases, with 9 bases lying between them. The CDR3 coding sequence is TGTGCCAGTAGTATAGACGGTATCGGCGAGCAGTACTTC. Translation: CASSIDGIGEQYF.

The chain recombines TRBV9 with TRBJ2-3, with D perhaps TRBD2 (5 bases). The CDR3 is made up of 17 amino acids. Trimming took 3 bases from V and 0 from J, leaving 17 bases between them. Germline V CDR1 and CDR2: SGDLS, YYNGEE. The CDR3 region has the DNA TGTGCCAGCAGCGGACTTCTGAGACGGGGTAGCACAGATACGCAGTATTTT. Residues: CASSGLLRRGSTDTQYF.

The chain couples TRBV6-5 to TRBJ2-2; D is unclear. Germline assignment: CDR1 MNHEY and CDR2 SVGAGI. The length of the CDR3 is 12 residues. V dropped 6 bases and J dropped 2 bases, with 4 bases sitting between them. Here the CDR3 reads CASSPNTGELFF. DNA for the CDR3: TGTGCCAGCAGCCCAAACACCGGGGAGCTGTTTTTT.

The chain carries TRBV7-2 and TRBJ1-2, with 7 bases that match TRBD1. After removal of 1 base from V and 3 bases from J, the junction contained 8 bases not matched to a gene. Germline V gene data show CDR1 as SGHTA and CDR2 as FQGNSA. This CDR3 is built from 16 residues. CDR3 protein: CASSLDRRTGDYGYTF. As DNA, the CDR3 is TGTGCCAGCAGCTTAGATAGGAGGACAGGCGACTATGGCTACACCTTC.

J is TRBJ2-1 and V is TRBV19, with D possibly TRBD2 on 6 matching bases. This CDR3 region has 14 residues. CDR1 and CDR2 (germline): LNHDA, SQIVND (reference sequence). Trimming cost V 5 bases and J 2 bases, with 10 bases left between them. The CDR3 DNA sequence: TGTGCCAGTAGTCGGGGGAGCACCTACAATGAGCAGTTCTTC. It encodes CASSRGSTYNEQFF. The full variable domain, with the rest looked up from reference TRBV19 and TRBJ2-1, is DGGITQSPKYLFRKEGQNVTLSCEQNLNHDAMYWYRQDPGQGLRLIYYSQIVNDFQKGDIAEGYSVSREKKESFPLTVTSAQKNPTAFYLCASSRGSTYNEQFFGPGTRLTVL.

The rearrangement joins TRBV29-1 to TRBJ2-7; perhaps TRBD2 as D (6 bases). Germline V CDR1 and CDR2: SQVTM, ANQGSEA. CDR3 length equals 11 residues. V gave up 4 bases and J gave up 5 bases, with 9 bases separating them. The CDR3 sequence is CSVGGDHEQYF. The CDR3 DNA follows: TGCAGCGTTGGGGGGGACCACGAGCAGTACTTC.

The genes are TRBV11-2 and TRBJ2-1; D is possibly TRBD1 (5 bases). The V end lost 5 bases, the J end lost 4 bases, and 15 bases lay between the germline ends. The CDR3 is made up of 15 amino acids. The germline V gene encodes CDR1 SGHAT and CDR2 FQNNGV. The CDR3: CASSPQGIPYNEQFF. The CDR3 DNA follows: TGTGCCAGCAGCCCCCAGGGAATCCCTTACAATGAGCAGTTCTTC.

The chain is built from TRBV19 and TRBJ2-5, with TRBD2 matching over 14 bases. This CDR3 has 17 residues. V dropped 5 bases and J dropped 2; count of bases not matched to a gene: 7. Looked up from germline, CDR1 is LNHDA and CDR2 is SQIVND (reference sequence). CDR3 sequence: CASSLYGTSGGQETQYF. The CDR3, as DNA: TGTGCCAGTAGTCTCTACGGGACTAGCGGGGGACAAGAGACCCAGTACTTC.

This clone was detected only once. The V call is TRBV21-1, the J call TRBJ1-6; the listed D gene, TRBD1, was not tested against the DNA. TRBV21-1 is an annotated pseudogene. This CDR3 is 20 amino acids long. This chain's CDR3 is CASSPRSWSQGAQSNSPLHF. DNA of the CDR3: TGTGCCAGCAGCCCCCGCTCATGGTCGCAGGGGGCGCAATCGAATTCACCCCTCCACTTT.

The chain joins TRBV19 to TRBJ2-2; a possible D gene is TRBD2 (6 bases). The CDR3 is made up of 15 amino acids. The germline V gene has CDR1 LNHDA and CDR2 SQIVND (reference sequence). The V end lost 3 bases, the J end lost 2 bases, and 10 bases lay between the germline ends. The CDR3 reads CASSMDYLNTGELFF. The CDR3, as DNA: TGTGCCAGTAGTATGGACTACCTAAACACCGGGGAGCTGTTTTTT.

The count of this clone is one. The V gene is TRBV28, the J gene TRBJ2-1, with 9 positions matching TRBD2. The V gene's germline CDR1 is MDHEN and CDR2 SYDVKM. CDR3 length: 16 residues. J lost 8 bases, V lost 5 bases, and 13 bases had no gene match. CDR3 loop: CASSLTSSGVTHEQFF. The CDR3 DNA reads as TGTGCCAGCAGTCTCACATCTAGCGGGGTTACCCATGAGCAGTTCTTC.

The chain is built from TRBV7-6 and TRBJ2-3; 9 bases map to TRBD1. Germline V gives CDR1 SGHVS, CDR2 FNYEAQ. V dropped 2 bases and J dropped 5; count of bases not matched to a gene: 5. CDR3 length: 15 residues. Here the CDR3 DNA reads TGTGCCAGCAGCTTATTGGACAGGGGAGGAGATACGCAGTATTTT. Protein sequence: CASSLLDRGGDTQYF. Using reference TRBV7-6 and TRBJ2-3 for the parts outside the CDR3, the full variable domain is GAGVSQSPRYKVTKRGQDVALRCDPISGHVSLYWYRQALGQGPEFLTYFNYEAQQDKSGLPNDRFSAERPEGSISTLTIQRTEQRDSAMYRCASSLLDRGGDTQYFGPGTRLTVL.

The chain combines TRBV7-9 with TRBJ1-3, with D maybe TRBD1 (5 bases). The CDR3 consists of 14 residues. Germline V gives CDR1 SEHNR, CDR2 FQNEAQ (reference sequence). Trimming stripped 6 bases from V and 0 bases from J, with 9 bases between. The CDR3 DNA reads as TGTGCCAGCAGAATAGACAGCTCTGGAAACACCATATATTTT. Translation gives CASRIDSSGNTIYF.

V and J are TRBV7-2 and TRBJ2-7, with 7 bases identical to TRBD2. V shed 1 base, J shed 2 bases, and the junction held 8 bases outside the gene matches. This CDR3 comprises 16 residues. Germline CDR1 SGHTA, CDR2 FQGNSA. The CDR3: CASSLVGGTSTYEQYF. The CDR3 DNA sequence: TGTGCCAGCAGCTTAGTCGGGGGGACCTCCACCTACGAGCAGTACTTC. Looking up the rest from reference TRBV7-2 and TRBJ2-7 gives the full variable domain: GAGVSQSPSNKVTEKGKDVELRCDPISGHTALYWYRQSLGQGLEFLIYFQGNSAPDKSGLPSDRFSAERTGGSVSTLTIQRTQQEDSAVYLCASSLVGGTSTYEQYFGPGTRLTVT.

CDR3 coding DNA: TGTGCCAGCAGCCTGAGGGGGGGCGACTATGGCTACACCTTC. Its protein product is CASSLRGGDYGYTF. This rearrangement joins TRBV5-6 to TRBJ1-2; D is perhaps TRBD1 (6 bases). The CDR3 runs 14 residues. Trimming left V 4 bases short and J 3 bases short, with 13 bases between. Germline V lookup: CDR1 SGHDT, CDR2 YYEEEE.

CDR3 DNA: TGTGCCACCAGCAGAGATTGGACAGGGATGCTTTCTGGAAACACCATATATTTT. Protein sequence: CATSRDWTGMLSGNTIYF. This chain connects TRBV15 to TRBJ1-3; the match to TRBD1 covers 8 bases. CDR3 size: 18 residues. J lost 1 base, V lost 0 bases, and 8 bases had no gene match. Per germline, CDR1 LNHNV and CDR2 YYDKDF (reference sequence).